This TCR beta chain appears in the sequencing data of a study of blood T cell repertoires in COVID-19. Sequenced by immunoSEQ multiplex PCR; TCRdb stores in-frame clones only, minus some. The table includes fewer than 450,000 clones, around nine tenths detected once. Germline lookup yields CDR1 LNHDA and CDR2 SQIVND (reference sequence). This CDR3 spans 14 amino acids. The ends were cut back, 4 bases at V and 1 base at J, with 11 bases in the middle. Enrolled during active infection, Seattle patients were then followed longitudinally. The clonotype comes from a woman in her 70s with COVID-19, enrolled during active disease. The sequencing input was peripheral blood. The rearrangement uses TRBV19 and TRBJ2-7; a possible D gene is TRBD2 (6 bases). The CDR3 is CASSSGTPSYEQYF. For the CDR3, the DNA is TGTGCCAGTAGTAGCGGGACGCCATCCTACGAGCAGTACTTC.